This T cell receptor (beta chain) was found in a study of blood T cell repertoires in COVID-19. Whole-study context: Researchers got acute and convalescent COVID-19 samples from the United States, Italy and Spain.

Authors' analysis steps: How many nucleated cells were present was estimated from reference gene primer amplification. Only in-frame clones appear in the TCRdb table, and some are missing; sequencing was by immunoSEQ multiplex PCR. D and trimming were read from the DNA, whereas the V and J calls and clone size are those reported in that table. This table has 210,000 or so clones, nearly 90% appearing once. Germline assignment: CDR1 KGHSH and CDR2 LQKENI. Trimming took off 0 bases at V and 5 bases at J, with 5 bases between the two ends. The CDR3 runs 14 residues. This TCR came from a woman between 18 and 29 years old who had recovered from COVID-19. This rearrangement joins TRBV18 to TRBJ1-6; no definite D call. The sample consisted of peripheral blood. CDR3 in DNA: TGTGCCAGCTCACCACCCTCGGATAATTCACCCCTCCACTTT. Translated: CASSPPSDNSPLHF.